This TCR beta chain originates from a study of breast tumors, draining lymph nodes, adjacent tissues. TCRdb independently ran MiXCR on the multiplex PCR reads; one entry per CDR3 protein. This table has 290,000 or so distinct CDR3 sequences, about 30% appearing once. Germline CDR1 reads SGHRS; CDR2 reads YFSETQ. The CDR3 totals 17 residues. V dropped 0 bases and J dropped 1 base, with 16 bases sitting between them. Axillary draining lymph nodes of breast cancer patients supplied the node samples. Whole-study findings and limits: Tumor TCR diversity was below lymph nodes but above nontumor tissue.

This clonotype was seen a handful of times. Its specificity is unknown. This sequence joins TRBV5-1 and TRBJ1-1, with D maybe TRBD1 (5 bases). The sequence was obtained from a female donor with breast cancer. Some clones in this sample may be carry-over from other donors' samples. Sequencing used axillary lymph node tissue. DNA for the CDR3: TGCGCCAGCAGCTTGGGGACCAGGGAAGCGGGGAACACTGAAGCTTTCTTT. Protein: CASSLGTREAGNTEAFF. Combining the CDR3 with reference TRBV5-1 and TRBJ1-1 gives the whole variable domain KAGVTQTPRYLIKTRGQQVTLSCSPISGHRSVSWYQQTPGQGLQFLFEYFSETQRNKGNFPGRFSGRQFSNSRSEMNVSTLELGDSALYLCASSLGTREAGNTEAFFGQGTRLTVV.